This passage covers 28 T cell receptor beta chains from one sample sequenced in a study of shared clonotypes between healthy human individuals. Assay: immunoSEQ multiplex PCR; the TCRdb copy retains only in-frame clones and omits some. The sample records about 1 million clones, about 70% being singletons. The sample comprised memory CD4+ T cells sorted from blood. Subset reported: CD45RA-negative fraction. The source of these receptors is a young man in good health.

This clone was seen a handful of times. The chain joins TRBV30 to TRBJ1-1; D unclear. Looked up from germline, CDR1 is GTSNPN and CDR2 is SVGIG (reference sequence). The V and J ends lost 2 bases and 0 bases respectively, with 7 bases between them. The CDR3 spans 13 residues. CDR3 nucleotide sequence: TGTGCCTGGAGTAAAGGAGTGAACACTGAAGCTTTCTTT. Translation: CAWSKGVNTEAFF. Full variable domain (outside the CDR3, taken from reference TRBV30 and TRBJ1-1): SQTIHQWPATLVQPVGSPLSLECTVEGTSNPNLYWYRQAAGRGLQLLFYSVGIGQISSEVPQNLSASRPQDRQFILSSKKLLLSDSGFYLCAWSKGVNTEAFFGQGTRLTVV.

This chain connects TRBV19 to TRBJ1-3; no definite D call. The CDR3 sequence is 15 residues long. CDR1 and CDR2 (germline): LNHDA, SQIVND (reference sequence). V lost 7 bases to trimming and J lost 0 bases, with 13 bases between them. In DNA form, the CDR3 reads TGTGCCAGTAACCCCTCGGCAATCTCTGGAAACACCATATATTTT. Its protein is CASNPSAISGNTIYF.

The gene calls are TRBV29-1 and TRBJ2-1; weak D call: TRBD2 (6 bases). The germline V and J ends were trimmed by 3 bases and 1 base, with 10 bases remaining between them. Germline CDR1 SQVTM, CDR2 ANQGSEA. The length of the CDR3 is 14 residues. The CDR3 DNA is TGCAGCGTTGAGTCCGGGAGATCCTACAATGAGCAGTTCTTC. Translation: CSVESGRSYNEQFF.

The gene calls are TRBV2 and TRBJ2-7; 10 bases agree with TRBD2. Germline loops: CDR1 SNHLY, CDR2 FYNNEI. V lost 4 bases, J lost 3 bases, and 9 bases stayed unmatched. The CDR3 consists of 16 residues. Here the CDR3 DNA reads TGTGCCAGCAGTGGGAGCGGGGGGGCAATGCACTACGAGCAGTACTTC. Translating gives CASSGSGGAMHYEQYF.

V and J are TRBV7-2 and TRBJ1-5; D unclear. The germline V and J ends were trimmed by 1 base and 3 bases, with 4 bases remaining between them. Germline V gene data show CDR1 as SGHTA and CDR2 as FQGNSA. This CDR3 region has 13 residues. The CDR3 is CASSLGINQPQHF. The CDR3 coding sequence is TGTGCCAGCAGCTTAGGTATCAATCAGCCCCAGCATTTT. The entire variable domain, with the rest obtained from reference TRBV7-2 and TRBJ1-5, is as follows: GAGVSQSPSNKVTEKGKDVELRCDPISGHTALYWYRQSLGQGLEFLIYFQGNSAPDKSGLPSDRFSAERTGGSVSTLTIQRTQQEDSAVYLCASSLGINQPQHFGDGTRLSIL.

The chain has TRBV5-6 and TRBJ2-2, with no clear D. The CDR3 has 15 amino acids. Germline-derived CDR1 and CDR2 are SGHDT and YYEEEE. Trimming took off 1 base at V and 1 base at J, with 8 bases between the two ends. CDR3 DNA: TGTGCCAGCAGCTTGAAGGGTATGAACACCGGGGAGCTGTTTTTT. Amino acid sequence: CASSLKGMNTGELFF.

V usage is TRBV19 and J usage is TRBJ1-5; D gene uncertain. The CDR3 runs 13 residues. Germline assignment: CDR1 LNHDA and CDR2 SQIVND (reference sequence). Trimming shortened V by 4 bases and J by 7 bases, and 11 bases separated the two germline ends. CDR3 bases: TGTGCCAGTAGTACCCTCAAAGGGCAGCCCCAGCATTTT. Protein sequence: CASSTLKGQPQHF.

This clone was seen only once. Here the CDR3 reads CASSPRSSGTDTQYF. In DNA form, the CDR3 reads TGTGCCAGCAGCCCCCGGTCTAGCGGAACAGATACGCAGTATTTT. The V call is TRBV5-6, the J call TRBJ2-3; 7 bases are a match to TRBD2. Trimming at V came to 4 bases and at J to 3 bases, leaving 8 bases not matched to a gene. The CDR3 runs to 15 residues. Germline loops: CDR1 SGHDT, CDR2 YYEEEE.

The chain uses TRBV11-2 and TRBJ2-7; the D gene could be TRBD1 or TRBD2 (5 bases each). The germline V gene has CDR1 SGHAT and CDR2 FQNNGV. CDR3 length: 15 residues. V lost 1 base and J lost 2, with 12 bases in between. In DNA form, the CDR3 reads TGTGCCAGCAGCTTAGCGCCCGGGACCACCTACGAGCAGTACTTC. Protein: CASSLAPGTTYEQYF. Full variable domain (missing parts from reference TRBV11-2 and TRBJ2-7): EAGVAQSPRYKIIEKRQSVAFWCNPISGHATLYWYQQILGQGPKLLIQFQNNGVVDDSQLPKDRFSAERLKGVDSTLKIQPAKLEDSAVYLCASSLAPGTTYEQYFGPGTRLTVT.

The chain joins TRBV18 to TRBJ2-1, with D uncertain. V gave up 1 base and J gave up 0 bases, with 10 bases separating them. This CDR3 is built from 16 residues. Germline loops: CDR1 KGHSH, CDR2 LQKENI. The CDR3 nucleotides read TGTGCCAGCTCACCACAACTCTTGAGCTCCTACAATGAGCAGTTCTTC. This codes for CASSPQLLSSYNEQFF.

The rearrangement links TRBV28 to TRBJ2-7; tentatively, D is TRBD1 or TRBD2 (5 bases each). The germline V gene has CDR1 MDHEN and CDR2 SYDVKM. V lost 4 bases, J lost 7 bases, and 17 bases lay in between. The CDR3 sequence is 14 residues long. CDR3 protein: CASSSPGPLGEQYF. In DNA, the CDR3 is TGTGCCAGCAGTTCTCCGGGACCACTCGGGGAGCAGTACTTC.

The chain has TRBV5-1 and TRBJ2-2, with TRBD1 matching over 9 bases. Per the germline V gene, CDR1 is SGHRS and CDR2 is YFSETQ. V shed 4 bases and J 6 bases; nucleotides not matched to a gene: 4. The CDR3 runs 14 residues. The CDR3: CASSGTGKAGELFF. The CDR3 DNA is TGCGCCAGCAGCGGGACAGGGAAGGCCGGGGAGCTGTTTTTT.

The chain joins TRBV7-6 to TRBJ2-7; a weak D match, TRBD1 (6 bases). Germline CDR1 reads SGHVS; CDR2 reads FNYEAQ. Deletions cut 1 base from V and 1 base from J, with 11 bases between. The CDR3 runs to 15 residues. For the CDR3, the DNA is TGTGCCAGCAGCTTAGATAACAGGGCATCCTACGAGCAGTACTTC. Encoded protein: CASSLDNRASYEQYF.

V usage is TRBV7-2 and J usage is TRBJ1-2; 7 bases match TRBD1. The CDR3 is 13 residues long. Germline V gene sequence: CDR1 SGHTA, CDR2 FQGNSA. With 4 bases clipped from V and 7 bases from J, the junction kept 6 bases outside the gene matches. The CDR3 DNA is TGTGCCAGCAGCTCCCAGGGGGGGGGTGGCTACACCTTC. Protein sequence: CASSSQGGGGYTF.

The chain couples TRBV5-4 to TRBJ2-7; no firm D call. This CDR3 has 13 amino acids. Trimming removed 8 bases from V and 7 bases from J, with 19 bases in between. Germline V gene data show CDR1 as SGHNT and CDR2 as YYREEE (reference sequence). The CDR3 sequence: CASKLVSSSEQYF. CDR3 nucleotide sequence: TGTGCCAGTAAGCTTGTCTCTTCTAGTGAGCAGTACTTC.

This sequence joins TRBV27 and TRBJ2-5, with D perhaps TRBD1 or TRBD2 (5 bases each). Trimming shortened V by 5 bases and J by 5 bases, and 15 bases separated the two germline ends. This CDR3 comprises 14 residues. Germline V gene data show CDR1 as MNHEY and CDR2 as SMNVEV (reference sequence). The CDR3 protein is CASSPLRGVETQYF. The CDR3 nucleotides are TGTGCCAGCAGTCCCCTGAGAGGGGTCGAGACCCAGTACTTC.

The chain links TRBV10-3 to TRBJ1-5; D gene uncertain. The CDR3 spans 12 residues. CDR1 is ENHRY and CDR2 is SYGVKD in the germline V gene. The ends were cut back, 1 base at V and 6 bases at J, with 4 bases in the middle. The CDR3 loop is CAISELGQPQHF. The CDR3 nucleotides are TGTGCCATCAGTGAGTTGGGTCAGCCCCAGCATTTT.

V and J are TRBV10-1 and TRBJ1-2; the match to TRBD1 covers 9 bases. Germline CDR1 WNHNN, CDR2 SYGVQD (reference sequence). The CDR3 runs 13 residues. J was trimmed by 6 bases and V by 4 bases; bases with no gene match: 3. The CDR3 spells CASSAGQGDGYTF. The CDR3 DNA reads TGCGCCAGCAGTGCGGGACAGGGAGATGGCTACACCTTC.

This sequence joins TRBV11-2 and TRBJ1-1; D unresolved. The CDR3 covers 13 residues. V was cut by 5 bases and J by 0 bases, with 7 bases left in between. In germline, CDR1 is SGHAT, CDR2 FQNNGV. The CDR3 DNA is TGTGCCAGCAGCCCCCTTCTGAACACTGAAGCTTTCTTT. Protein product: CASSPLLNTEAFF.

This clone has only a few counts. This rearrangement joins TRBV5-1 to TRBJ2-3, with D perhaps assigned TRBD1 or TRBD2 (6 bases each). Trimming removed 4 bases from V and 0 bases from J, with 27 bases in between. The CDR3 consists of 20 residues. Germline lookup yields CDR1 SGHRS and CDR2 YFSETQ. CDR3 sequence (DNA): TGCGCCAGCAGCGGGGGACACCCGGGGGCTAGGCCCTCTAGCACAGATACGCAGTATTTT. Protein: CASSGGHPGARPSSTDTQYF.

The chain joins TRBV5-4 to TRBJ2-2, with TRBD2 as a possible D gene (6 bases). Germline V gene lookup returns CDR1 SGHNT and CDR2 YYREEE (reference sequence). Trimming removed 4 bases at V and 5 bases at J, with 15 bases between. The CDR3 covers 15 residues. The CDR3 nucleotides read TGTGCCAGCAGCCTAGGGACTTTTCCGACCGGGGAGCTGTTTTTT. Translating it yields CASSLGTFPTGELFF.

CDR3 loop: CASSQESGQGGFAGANVLTF. The CDR3 DNA is TGCGCCAGCAGCCAAGAGTCAGGACAGGGGGGTTTTGCTGGGGCCAACGTCCTGACTTTC. The chain carries TRBV4-3 and TRBJ2-6, with 10 positions matching TRBD1. CDR3 length: 20 residues. Germline assignment: CDR1 LGHNA and CDR2 YSLEER. Germline trimming cut 0 bases from V and 2 bases from J; bases unmatched to any gene: 10.

J is TRBJ1-5 and V is TRBV2; 10 bases are a match to TRBD1. Trimming cost V 8 bases and J 3 bases; bases outside gene matches: 4. The CDR3 has 14 amino acids. Germline loops: CDR1 SNHLY, CDR2 FYNNEI. CDR3 region: CASADRGHNQPQHF. The CDR3 DNA reads as TGTGCCAGCGCTGACAGGGGGCACAATCAGCCCCAGCATTTT.

The chain is built from TRBV5-6 and TRBJ1-1, with D uncertain. Germline V lookup: CDR1 SGHDT, CDR2 YYEEEE. The CDR3 covers 15 residues. Trimming shortened V by 0 bases and J by 0 bases, and 9 bases separated the two germline ends. The CDR3 DNA follows: TGTGCCAGCAGCTTGGCCGGCAGGCTGAACACTGAAGCTTTCTTT. Its translation is CASSLAGRLNTEAFF.

This clone was seen a few times. This rearrangement joins TRBV7-9 to TRBJ1-4, with a weak D call TRBD1 (6 bases). In germline, CDR1 is SEHNR, CDR2 FQNEAQ (reference sequence). The CDR3 spans 15 residues. Trimming left V 4 bases short and J 3 bases short, with 12 bases between. CDR3 bases: TGTGCCAGCAGCTCTCAGACAGGTCCTAATGAAAAACTGTTTTTT. It is translated as CASSSQTGPNEKLFF.

This chain joins TRBV7-2 and TRBJ2-7, with TRBD2 as a possible D gene (5 bases). The V end was cut by 4 bases, the J end by 2 bases, with 9 bases between. Germline V gene data show CDR1 as SGHTA and CDR2 as FQGNSA. The CDR3 has 13 amino acids. The CDR3 DNA is TGTGCCAGCAGCTGGACTGGGACCTACGAGCAGTACTTC. Protein sequence: CASSWTGTYEQYF.

This chain links TRBV6-5 with TRBJ2-7, with no clear D. The V and J ends lost 5 bases and 6 bases respectively, with 11 bases between them. CDR1 MNHEY and CDR2 SVGAGI come from the germline V gene. This CDR3 has 12 amino acids. The DNA of the CDR3 is TGTGCCAGCAGTCGTGACTCGGGCGAGCAGTACTTC. Translation: CASSRDSGEQYF.

This clone was observed at least ten times. The chain has TRBV28 and TRBJ2-7; 10 nucleotides match TRBD2. Losses at the gene ends were 6 bases for V and 2 bases for J; bases not matched to a gene: 4. This CDR3 contains 14 residues. Germline CDR1 is MDHEN and CDR2 is SYDVKM. CDR3 DNA: TGTGCCAGCAGGCGAGCGGGGGGGCCCTACGAGCAGTACTTC. Amino acid sequence: CASRRAGGPYEQYF.